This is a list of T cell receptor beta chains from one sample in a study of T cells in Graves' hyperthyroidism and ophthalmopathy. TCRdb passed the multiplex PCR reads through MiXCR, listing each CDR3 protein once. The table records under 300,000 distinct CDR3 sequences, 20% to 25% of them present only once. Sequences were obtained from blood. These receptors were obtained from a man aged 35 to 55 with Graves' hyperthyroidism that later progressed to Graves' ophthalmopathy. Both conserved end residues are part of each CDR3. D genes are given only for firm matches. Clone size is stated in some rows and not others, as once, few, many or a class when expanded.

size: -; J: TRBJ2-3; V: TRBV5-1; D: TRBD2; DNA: TGCGCCAGCAGCTTGGAGGCGGGAGGGAGCACAGATACGCAGTATTTT; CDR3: CASSLEAGGSTDTQYF
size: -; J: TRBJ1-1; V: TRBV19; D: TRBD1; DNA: TGTGCCAGTAGTTCCGGACAGGAGTGGGCTGAAGCTTTCTTT; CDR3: CASSSGQEWAEAFF
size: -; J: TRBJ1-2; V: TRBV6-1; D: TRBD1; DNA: TGTGCCAGCAGACGGAAACAGGGGGCCGCGCGCTATGGCTACACCTTC; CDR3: CASRRKQGAARYGYTF
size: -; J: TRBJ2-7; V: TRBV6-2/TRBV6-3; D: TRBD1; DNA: TGTGCCAGCAGTGCCGGGACAGGGGAATGCTACGAGCAGTACTTT; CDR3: CASSAGTGECYEQYF
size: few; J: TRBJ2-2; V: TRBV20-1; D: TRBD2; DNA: TGCAGTGCCCCATTGCGACTAGCGGGATTTGTCAACACCGGGGAGCTGTTTTTT; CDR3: CSAPLRLAGFVNTGELFF
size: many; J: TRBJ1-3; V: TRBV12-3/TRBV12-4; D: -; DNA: TGTGCCAGCAGGGACGGACAGACTGGAAACACCATATATTTT; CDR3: CASRDGQTGNTIYF
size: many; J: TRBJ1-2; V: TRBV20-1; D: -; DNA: TGCAGTGCTAGTCTTCAGGACTATGGCTACACCTTC; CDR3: CSASLQDYGYTF
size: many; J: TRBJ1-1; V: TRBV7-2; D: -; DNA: TGTGCCAGCAGTACACAGGGTGGCACTGAAGCTTTCTTT; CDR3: CASSTQGGTEAFF
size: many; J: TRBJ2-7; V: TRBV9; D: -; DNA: TGTGCCAGCAGCTTCCCGGCGCCCGGGACTGACTACGAGCAGTACTTC; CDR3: CASSFPAPGTDYEQYF
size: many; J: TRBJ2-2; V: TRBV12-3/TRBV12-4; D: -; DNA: TGTGCCAGCAGTTTATATCGCCCGGGGGCAGGGACCGGGGAGCTGTTTTTT; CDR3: CASSLYRPGAGTGELFF
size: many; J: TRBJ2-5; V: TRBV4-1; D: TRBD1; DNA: TGCGCCAGCAGCTTGACCGGGACAGGGGGAAAAGAGACCCAGTACTTC; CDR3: CASSLTGTGGKETQYF
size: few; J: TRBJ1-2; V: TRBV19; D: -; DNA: TGTGCCAGTAAACCCGCCGGAACCTCCAACTATGGCTACACCTTC; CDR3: CASKPAGTSNYGYTF
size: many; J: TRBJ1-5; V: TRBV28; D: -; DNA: TGTGCCAGCAGTTTAGACAACAATCAGCCCCAGCATTTT; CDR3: CASSLDNNQPQHF
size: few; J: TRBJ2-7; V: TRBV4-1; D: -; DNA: TGCGCCAGCAGCCAGCTAAGTCAGGGAGCCGACGAGCAGTACTTC; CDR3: CASSQLSQGADEQYF
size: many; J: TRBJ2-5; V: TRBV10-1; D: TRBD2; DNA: TGCGCCAGCAGTGAGACTAGCGGGAGCTTAGAGACCCAGTACTTC; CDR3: CASSETSGSLETQYF
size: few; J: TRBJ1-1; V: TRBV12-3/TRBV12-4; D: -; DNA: TGTGCCAGCAGTTTAGACGGTATCGCTTTCTTT; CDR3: CASSLDGIAFF
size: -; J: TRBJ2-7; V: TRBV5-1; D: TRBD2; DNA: TGCGCCAGCAGCATCGCCGGGACTAGCGGGAGCTACGAGCAGTACTTC; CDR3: CASSIAGTSGSYEQYF
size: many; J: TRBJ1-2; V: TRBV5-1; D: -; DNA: TGCGCCAGCAGCTTGTTGTTCCCTTTTGATGGAGGCTACACCTTC; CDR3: CASSLLFPFDGGYTF
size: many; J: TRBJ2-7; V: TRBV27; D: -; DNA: TGTGCCAGCAGTGGGGAAGGGGCCGTTTTCCACGAGCAGTACTTC; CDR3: CASSGEGAVFHEQYF